These 5 T cell receptor beta chains were sequenced from one sample in a study of type 1 and type 2 diabetes patients. The PCR template was genomic DNA. Multiplex PCR with 30 forward and 13 reverse primers amplified the TCR beta CDR3. TCRdb recomputed calls from the multiplex PCR reads with MiXCR, one row per CDR3 protein. The sample lists fewer than 350,000 distinct CDR3 sequences; 47% were seen once. Sequencing was done on a sample of peripheral blood mononuclear cells (PBMCs). These receptors all stem from a young man with type 2 diabetes.

This chain links TRBV29-1 with TRBJ2-7; D is unresolved. From germline, CDR1 is SQVTM and CDR2 ANQGSEA. V gave up 5 bases and J gave up 0 bases, with 11 bases separating them. The CDR3 contains 13 residues. Here the CDR3 reads CSVTALTSYEQYF. CDR3 nucleotides: TGCAGCGTTACAGCGCTCACCTCCTACGAGCAGTACTTC.

This clonotype was seen at least ten times. The chain carries TRBV20-1 and TRBJ1-1, with D possibly TRBD1 on 5 matching bases. The ends were cut back, 4 bases at V and 3 bases at J, with 15 bases in the middle. The CDR3 has 14 amino acids. Germline CDR1 and CDR2: DFQATT and SNEGSKA (reference sequence). In nucleotides, the CDR3 is TGCAGTGCTAAGAACCAGGGTTTTGACACTGAAGCTTTCTTT. This codes for CSAKNQGFDTEAFF.

This chain joins TRBV30 and TRBJ2-7; D perhaps matches TRBD1 (5 bases). The CDR3 sequence is 14 residues long. Trimming stripped 0 bases from V and 4 bases from J, with 13 bases between. Germline CDR1 is GTSNPN and CDR2 is SVGIG (reference sequence). Here the CDR3 DNA reads TGTGCCTGGAGTGTACTAAAGGGGCGGTACGAGCAGTACTTC. Its protein is CAWSVLKGRYEQYF.

This clonotype was picked up a small number of times. The chain uses TRBV7-2 and TRBJ1-5, with 7 bases lining up with TRBD1. Germline CDR1 SGHTA, CDR2 FQGNSA. The CDR3 contains 16 residues. J was trimmed by 2 bases and V by 1 base; bases with no gene match: 5. CDR3 loop: CASSLVPGGGNQPQHF. Here the CDR3 DNA reads TGTGCCAGCAGCTTAGTTCCAGGGGGTGGCAATCAGCCCCAGCATTTT.

The chain joins TRBV10-1 to TRBJ2-1, with 10 bases identical to TRBD2. Germline CDR1 and CDR2: WNHNN and SYGVQD (reference sequence). J gave up 13 bases and V 6 bases, and 15 bases lay outside the gene matches. The CDR3 spans 15 residues. The CDR3 protein is CASSPIPSGSSEQFF. The CDR3 DNA is TGCGCCAGCAGCCCCATCCCTAGCGGGAGTTCGGAACAGTTCTTC.